One and the same sample provided the 13 T cell receptor beta chains below, sequenced in a study of blood T cell repertoires in COVID-19. Produced via immunoSEQ multiplex PCR; TCRdb's table is partial and in-frame only. The sample includes approximately 310,000 clones, approximately 89% of them seen just once. Sequencing was performed on peripheral blood. These receptors were taken from a woman in her fifties or sixties who had recovered from COVID-19.

J is TRBJ2-1 and V is TRBV28; possible D gene TRBD1, 8 bases. The CDR3 is 16 residues long. The germline gives CDR1 MDHEN, CDR2 SYDVKM. V was pared by 3 bases and J by 7 bases, with 19 bases between. The CDR3 region has the DNA TGTGCCAGCAGTTTGAGTGGACAGGGCGGGGGAAATGAGCAGTTCTTC. Translating it yields CASSLSGQGGGNEQFF.

This clone was detected only once. CDR3 coding DNA: TGTGCCAGCAGCTCGGGGGGGGGTCAGCCCCAGCATTTT. Its translation: CASSSGGGQPQHF. The chain combines TRBV11-2 with TRBJ1-5; tentatively, D is TRBD1 (5 bases). Germline V gene lookup returns CDR1 SGHAT and CDR2 FQNNGV. V dropped 4 bases and J dropped 6 bases, with 10 bases sitting between them. The CDR3 runs 13 residues.

The chain uses TRBV27 and TRBJ1-1, with 8 bases identical to TRBD1. Germline-derived CDR1 and CDR2 are MNHEY and SMNVEV (reference sequence). After removal of 3 bases from V and 4 bases from J, the junction contained 16 bases not matched to a gene. The CDR3 totals 18 residues. CDR3 region: CASSFSLHNRGGGTEAFF. Written as DNA, the CDR3 is TGTGCCAGCAGTTTTTCCCTTCACAACAGGGGGGGTGGCACTGAAGCTTTCTTT.

This clone occurred a few times. The chain is built from TRBV4-2 and TRBJ2-7; 8 bases map to TRBD2. Germline V gene sequence: CDR1 LGHNA, CDR2 YNFKEQ. The V segment lost 0 bases and the J segment 7 bases; nucleotides outside the gene matches: 11. The CDR3 loop spans 16 amino acids. This CDR3 is CASSQDSGTWVGEQYF. CDR3 DNA: TGTGCCAGCAGCCAAGATAGCGGGACCTGGGTTGGGGAGCAGTACTTC.

The chain employs TRBV6-5 and TRBJ1-3; D is unresolved. V was clipped by 10 bases and J by 2 bases, with 18 bases between them. The CDR3 consists of 15 residues. Germline CDR1 is MNHEY and CDR2 is SVGAGI. The chain's CDR3 is CATLRSFGAGNTIYF. CDR3 DNA: TGTGCCACCCTGAGGAGTTTCGGGGCTGGAAACACCATATATTTT.

The CDR3 DNA sequence: TGTGCCAGCAGTTTATACGGGACAAAGGGAGAGACCCAGTACTTC. Translating it yields CASSLYGTKGETQYF. V usage is TRBV27 and J usage is TRBJ2-5, with D maybe TRBD1 (6 bases). The CDR3 sequence is 15 residues long. From germline, CDR1 is MNHEY and CDR2 SMNVEV (reference sequence). Trimming shortened V by 1 base and J by 4 bases, and 13 bases separated the two germline ends.

Concerning this clone: One junction end does not reproduce the germline sequence, and a read error may be involved. The chain employs TRBV6-2 or TRBV6-3 and TRBJ1-1; possible D gene TRBD1, 6 bases. The CDR3 spans 12 residues. Germline V gives CDR1 MNHEY, CDR2 SVGEGT. The CDR3 is CASSYGRTDASF. As DNA, the CDR3 is TGTGCCAGCAGTTACGGTAGGACAGATGCAAGCTTT.

This clone was found many times. The rearrangement uses TRBV18 and TRBJ1-2; D unresolved. Germline lookup yields CDR1 KGHSH and CDR2 LQKENI. The CDR3 is 14 residues long. V was trimmed by 6 bases and J by 4 bases, leaving 15 bases between them. The DNA for the CDR3 is TGTGCCAGCTCCCCCGGCGGACTTGCCTATGGCTACACCTTC. This encodes CASSPGGLAYGYTF.

The CDR3 protein is CASSPGTGVYF. For the CDR3, the DNA is TGTGCCAGCAGCCCAGGGACAGGGGTGTACTTC. This chain joins TRBV3-1 (or the pseudogene TRBV3-2) and TRBJ2-7, with 10 bases that match TRBD1. V was pared by 4 bases and J by 12 bases, with 3 bases of the junction left unmatched. The CDR3 loop spans 11 amino acids. Germline-derived CDR1 and CDR2 are LGHDT and YNNKEL (reference sequence).

This chain connects TRBV5-1 to TRBJ2-7; a possible D gene is TRBD2 (6 bases). In germline, CDR1 is SGHRS, CDR2 YFSETQ. This CDR3 spans 16 amino acids. V was cut by 1 base and J by 3 bases, with 17 bases left in between. CDR3 residues: CASSLNKAQEGYEQYF. The CDR3 region has the DNA TGCGCCAGCAGCTTGAATAAGGCTCAGGAGGGCTACGAGCAGTACTTC. Using reference TRBV5-1 and TRBJ2-7 for the parts outside the CDR3, the full variable domain is KAGVTQTPRYLIKTRGQQVTLSCSPISGHRSVSWYQQTPGQGLQFLFEYFSETQRNKGNFPGRFSGRQFSNSRSEMNVSTLELGDSALYLCASSLNKAQEGYEQYFGPGTRLTVT.

This rearrangement joins TRBV12-5 to TRBJ1-2; a weak D match, TRBD1 (6 bases). The CDR3 totals 14 residues. CDR1 LGHNT and CDR2 FRNRAP come from the germline V gene. Trimming removed 1 base from V and 5 bases from J, with 11 bases in between. The CDR3 coding sequence is TGTGCTAGTGGTTTGGGGACAGCCTGGTATGGCTACACCTTC. Translated, it gives CASGLGTAWYGYTF.

Note on this clone: Other DNA variants within this sample encode the same CDR3. This chain links TRBV11-2 with TRBJ1-1, with 7 bases fitting TRBD1. Germline assignment: CDR1 SGHAT and CDR2 FQNNGV. Trimming removed 9 bases from V and 1 base from J; junction bases left unmatched: 5. The CDR3 loop spans 13 amino acids. CDR3 nucleotide sequence: TGTGCCAGTTCGGGACAGTCGAACACTGAAGCTTTCTTT. Protein sequence: CASSGQSNTEAFF. Drawing the rest from reference TRBV11-2 and TRBJ1-1, the complete variable domain is EAGVAQSPRYKIIEKRQSVAFWCNPISGHATLYWYQQILGQGPKLLIQFQNNGVVDDSQLPKDRFSAERLKGVDSTLKIQPAKLEDSAVYLCASSGQSNTEAFFGQGTRLTVV.

This clone was seen a single time. The chain employs TRBV2 and TRBJ2-5; TRBD1 agrees at 11 bases. This CDR3 spans 15 amino acids. V lost 5 bases, J lost 5 bases, and 7 bases stayed unmatched. Germline lookup yields CDR1 SNHLY and CDR2 FYNNEI. In DNA form, the CDR3 reads TGTGCCAGCAGTAAGGACAGGGGGCGCGGGGAGACCCAGTACTTC. Translation gives CASSKDRGRGETQYF.